What follows are 15 T cell receptor beta chains derived from one specimen sequenced in a study of CD8 T cells in Susac syndrome. Reverse transcription of roughly 0.5 to 1 ug RNA was carried out with random hexamers. MiXCR, applied by TCRdb to the immunoSEQ multiplex PCR reads, yields one record per CDR3 protein. The sample yields over 150,000 distinct CDR3 sequences, roughly 95% seen once. Sequences were obtained from CD4+ T cells from PBMCs. The source of these receptors is a human donor with Susac syndrome.

This clonotype was recorded once. This chain joins TRBV11-2 and TRBJ2-1; a possible D gene is TRBD2 (6 bases). The CDR3 runs to 14 residues. Germline CDR1 and CDR2: SGHAT and FQNNGV. Trimming stripped 10 bases from V and 3 bases from J, with 16 bases between. The DNA for the CDR3 is TGTGCCATCCCGAGAGAGGGACTCTACAATGAGCAGTTCTTC. It codes for CAIPREGLYNEQFF.

The CDR3 spells CSARDGRPGELFF. The CDR3 DNA follows: TGCAGTGCTAGAGATGGACGGCCCGGGGAGCTGTTTTTT. The chain joins TRBV20-1 to TRBJ2-2, with no clear D. The CDR3 runs 13 residues. CDR1 and CDR2 from the germline V gene are DFQATT and SNEGSKA (reference sequence). V was cut by 0 bases and J by 6 bases, with 8 bases left in between.

This chain connects TRBV20-1 to TRBJ2-1, with TRBD2 matching 9 bases. The V gene end was trimmed by 6 bases and the J gene end by 6 bases; junction bases not matched to a gene: 9. CDR1 DFQATT and CDR2 SNEGSKA come from the germline V gene (reference sequence). The CDR3 runs 14 residues. The CDR3 loop reads CSARPGLAGNEQFF. The CDR3 DNA reads TGCAGTGCCAGACCGGGACTAGCCGGCAATGAGCAGTTCTTC.

The chain carries TRBV6-2 or TRBV6-3 and TRBJ1-2, with TRBD1 matching over 9 bases. V shed 7 bases and J 10 bases; nucleotides not matched to a gene: 13. The CDR3 sequence is 14 residues long. Germline loops: CDR1 MNHEY, CDR2 SVGEGT. The CDR3 DNA reads TGTGCCAGCACTAAACCCGGGACAGGGATCGACTACACCTTC. Amino acid sequence: CASTKPGTGIDYTF.

V and J are TRBV3-1 and TRBJ2-5; weak D call: TRBD2 (7 bases). The V end lost 3 bases, the J end lost 5 bases, and 19 bases lay between the germline ends. The CDR3 contains 16 residues. Germline loops: CDR1 LGHDT, CDR2 YNNKEL (reference sequence). The CDR3 nucleotides read TGTGCCAGCAGCCAGAATCCTCGGACTAGGGGGGAGACCCAGTACTTC. It encodes CASSQNPRTRGETQYF.

The genes are TRBV28 and TRBJ2-1; 7 nucleotides agree with TRBD2. Trimming at V came to 5 bases and at J to 8 bases, leaving 9 bases not matched to a gene. The germline V gene has CDR1 MDHEN and CDR2 SYDVKM. The CDR3 sequence is 14 residues long. CDR3 amino acids: CASSGAGTTHEQFF. The CDR3 DNA reads TGTGCCAGCAGTGGAGCGGGGACCACGCATGAGCAGTTCTTC. Supplemented by reference TRBV28 and TRBJ2-1, the full variable domain reads DVKVTQSSRYLVKRTGEKVFLECVQDMDHENMFWYRQDPGLGLRLIYFSYDVKMKEKGDIPEGYSVSREKKERFSLILESASTNQTSMYLCASSGAGTTHEQFFGPGTRLTVL.

This clonotype showed up just once. CDR3 sequence reads: CASSFTGASGETQYF. The CDR3 coding sequence is TGTGCCAGCAGCTTTACAGGGGCGTCCGGGGAGACCCAGTACTTC. The chain couples TRBV5-6 to TRBJ2-5; 7 positions agree with TRBD1. V was clipped by 2 bases and J by 5 bases; unmatched bases: 9. Germline V gene lookup returns CDR1 SGHDT and CDR2 YYEEEE. The CDR3 runs to 15 residues.

The chain carries TRBV20-1 and TRBJ2-7; 7 nucleotides match TRBD1. This CDR3 is built from 14 residues. Germline V gene data show CDR1 as DFQATT and CDR2 as SNEGSKA (reference sequence). Trimming removed 5 bases from V and 6 bases from J; junction bases left unmatched: 13. The CDR3 DNA sequence: TGCAGTGCTCCAGTCCCCCGACAGGGCTTCGAGCAGTACTTC. It codes for CSAPVPRQGFEQYF.

CDR3 sequence (DNA): TGTGCCAGCAGCGTATCCGGGACAGGGCGGTCACCCCTCCACTTT. Amino acids: CASSVSGTGRSPLHF. V usage is TRBV9 and J usage is TRBJ1-6; 9 bases match TRBD1. CDR3 size: 15 residues. CDR1 SGDLS and CDR2 YYNGEE come from the germline V gene. Trimming cost V 1 base and J 10 bases; bases outside gene matches: 6.

The chain recombines TRBV14 with TRBJ2-3; TRBD2 might be the D (5 bases). The CDR3 is 16 residues long. Trimming left V 0 bases short and J 2 bases short, with 12 bases between. Germline V lookup: CDR1 SGHDN, CDR2 FVKESK. In nucleotides, the CDR3 is TGTGCCAGCAGCCAAGATGAGCTAGCCCACACAGATACGCAGTATTTT. This encodes CASSQDELAHTDTQYF.

The chain has TRBV7-9 and TRBJ2-3; D is uncertain. Germline V gives CDR1 SEHNR, CDR2 FQNEAQ (reference sequence). This CDR3 is 16 amino acids long. The V and J ends lost 5 bases and 2 bases respectively, with 17 bases between them. CDR3: CASSPDLEASTDTQYF. The CDR3, as DNA: TGTGCCAGCAGCCCCGACCTTGAGGCCTCCACAGATACGCAGTATTTT.

The CDR3 sequence: CASRGLAGPSGTGELFF. CDR3 bases: TGTGCCAGCAGAGGACTAGCGGGGCCCTCAGGGACCGGGGAGCTGTTTTTT. This sequence joins TRBV7-9 and TRBJ2-2; 12 bases map to TRBD2. The CDR3 covers 17 residues. The V segment lost 6 bases and the J segment 5 bases; nucleotides outside the gene matches: 10. In germline, CDR1 is SEHNR, CDR2 FQNEAQ (reference sequence).

The chain is built from TRBV5-1 and TRBJ2-7; the D is unclear. The germline V gene has CDR1 SGHRS and CDR2 YFSETQ. With 2 bases removed from V and 2 bases from J, the gap between germline ends came to 11 bases. This CDR3 region has 14 residues. The CDR3 is CASSFRGSAYEQYF. The CDR3 region has the DNA TGCGCCAGCAGCTTTCGCGGATCTGCCTACGAGCAGTACTTC. The whole variable domain, remainder taken from reference TRBV5-1 and TRBJ2-7, is KAGVTQTPRYLIKTRGQQVTLSCSPISGHRSVSWYQQTPGQGLQFLFEYFSETQRNKGNFPGRFSGRQFSNSRSEMNVSTLELGDSALYLCASSFRGSAYEQYFGPGTRLTVT.

The V call is TRBV20-1, the J call TRBJ1-1, with 7 bases fitting TRBD1. There are 13 residues in the CDR3. CDR1 and CDR2 from the germline V gene are DFQATT and SNEGSKA (reference sequence). V lost 6 bases and J lost 1; bases outside the gene matches: 5. CDR3: CSAQGQPNTEAFF. CDR3 sequence (DNA): TGCAGTGCACAGGGACAGCCGAACACTGAAGCTTTCTTT.

The rearrangement joins TRBV4-3 to TRBJ2-2; D is unclear. Germline assignment: CDR1 LGHNA and CDR2 YSLEER. The V end was cut by 0 bases, the J end by 6 bases, with 8 bases between. The CDR3 is 14 residues long. CDR3 protein: CASSQELVPGELFF. The CDR3 coding sequence is TGCGCCAGCAGCCAAGAGCTAGTTCCCGGGGAGCTGTTTTTT.